These T cell receptor beta chains were read from a single sample in a study of blood T cell repertoires in COVID-19. The method was immunoSEQ multiplex PCR; TCRdb's version includes in-frame clones alone and lacks a portion of them. The data contain some 220,000 clones, 70% to 90% of them singletons. The specimen was peripheral blood. Every receptor here comes from a man aged 45-65 years with COVID-19, enrolled during active disease. Both conserved end residues are part of each CDR3. A D gene is named only where the DNA matches it firmly. The size of a clone is reported for some rows only, either as once, few or many, or as a class for expanded clones.

V,J,size,D,DNA,CDR3
TRBV5-6,TRBJ2-2,.,.,TGTGCCAGCAGCCTACTGAGCTCGGTGGAGCTGTTTTTT,CASSLLSSVELFF
TRBV7-8,TRBJ2-7,.,.,TGTGCCAGCAGCTTAGAGGGAAGGGGCAGGGTGGAGTTC,CASSLEGRGRVEF
TRBV6-4,TRBJ1-6,.,.,TGTGCCAGCAGGGAGGGAGTGCGGAATTCACCCCTCCACTTT,CASREGVRNSPLHF
TRBV6-1,TRBJ1-5,.,.,TGTGCCAGCAGTGAATGGGCAGATGATCAGCCCCAGCATTTT,CASSEWADDQPQHF
TRBV11-1,TRBJ2-5,.,TRBD1,TGTGCCAGCAGCCCGGACAGGGCTTCAAGGGGGACCCAGTACTTC,CASSPDRASRGTQYF
TRBV6-5,TRBJ2-7,once,.,TGTGCCAGCAGCAGGGGGGCTGGGTACGAGCAGTACTTC,CASSRGAGYEQYF
TRBV30,TRBJ2-3,.,TRBD2,TGTGCTAAGTCTAGCGGGGTGACAGATACGCAGTATTTT,CAKSSGVTDTQYF
TRBV9,TRBJ2-3,.,TRBD2,TGTGCCAGCAGGCCCCTAGCGGGGGCCAGCACAGATACGCAGTATTTT,CASRPLAGASTDTQYF
TRBV12-3/TRBV12-4,TRBJ2-5,.,.,TGTGCCAGCAGTTGGGAGTTTCAAGAGACCCAGTACTTC,CASSWEFQETQYF
TRBV4-2,TRBJ1-2,few,TRBD1,TGTGCCAGCAGCCAGGACAGGAATGGCTACACCTTC,CASSQDRNGYTF
TRBV9,TRBJ2-5,.,TRBD2,TGTGCCAGCAGCGTAGCTGGTCCTAGCGGGGGACCTCAAGAGACCCAGTACTTC,CASSVAGPSGGPQETQYF
TRBV11-3,TRBJ2-4,few,.,TGTGCCAGCAGCTTAGATGCGGGGGCGAACATTCAGTACTTC,CASSLDAGANIQYF
TRBV6-2/TRBV6-3,TRBJ2-5,once,.,TGTGCCAGCAGTTCCATCAAGGCAGGGATACGAGAGACCCAGTACTTC,CASSSIKAGIRETQYF
TRBV28,TRBJ2-5,.,.,TGTGCCAGCGGAGCAGGGTCGGACCCCTTTGAGGCCCAGTACTTC,CASGAGSDPFEAQYF
TRBV18,TRBJ2-6,.,TRBD2,TGTGCCAGCTCACCGCCGAACCCACGGGCGGGGGGGTCTGGGGCCAACGTCCTGACTTTC,CASSPPNPRAGGSGANVLTF
TRBV5-5,TRBJ2-5,.,.,TGTGCCAGCAGCTCCCACAGGAAGACGGGGGGCTTAGAGACCCAGTACTTC,CASSSHRKTGGLETQYF
TRBV4-3,TRBJ2-5,.,TRBD2,TGCGCCAGCAGCCAAAAGGGACTAGCGGGGGAGACCCAGTACTTC,CASSQKGLAGETQYF